This entry lists 19 T cell receptor beta chains sequenced from one sample in a study of beta chain features in type 1 diabetes. Study-wide findings and caveats: When Type 1 diabetes patients were examined, their TCRB CDR3s proved moderately but significantly shorter in all four CD4+ subsets.

Expressed TCRB transcripts were sequenced because the entire RNA isolate underwent reverse transcription. Method: immunoSEQ multiplex PCR; TCRdb's copy keeps in-frame clones and lacks some. The sample yields about 650,000 clones, roughly 12% seen once. No antigen has been assigned to these receptors. What was sequenced was naive CD4+ T cells from blood. The receptors were sampled from a man aged 25 to 40 with type 1 diabetes.

The J gene is TRBJ1-5, the V gene TRBV28; 7 nucleotides line up with TRBD1. V shed 3 bases, J shed 6 bases, and the junction held 11 bases outside the gene matches. This CDR3 is built from 16 residues. Germline V gene data show CDR1 as MDHEN and CDR2 as SYDVKM. The CDR3 DNA reads as TGTGCCAGCAGTTTGTGGACAGGAGAGAAGGGTCAGCCCCAGCATTTT. It yields the protein CASSLWTGEKGQPQHF.

This clone has a handful of counts. The V gene is TRBV29-1, the J gene TRBJ1-2, with 8 nucleotides matching TRBD1. With 0 bases clipped from V and 4 bases from J, the junction kept 4 bases outside the gene matches. Germline loops: CDR1 SQVTM, CDR2 ANQGSEA. This CDR3 has 14 residues. The CDR3, as DNA: TGCAGCGTTGAAGATGGACAGGGCTCCTATGGCTACACCTTC. Translated, it gives CSVEDGQGSYGYTF.

This clone has only a few counts. The V gene is TRBV7-2, the J gene TRBJ1-1; D is unresolved. Trimming cost V 9 bases and J 3 bases, with 5 bases left between them. This CDR3 comprises 10 residues. CDR1 and CDR2 from the germline V gene are SGHTA and FQGNSA. The CDR3 reads CASKDTEAFF. CDR3 DNA: TGTGCCAGTAAGGACACTGAAGCTTTCTTT. Full variable domain (missing parts from reference TRBV7-2 and TRBJ1-1): GAGVSQSPSNKVTEKGKDVELRCDPISGHTALYWYRQSLGQGLEFLIYFQGNSAPDKSGLPSDRFSAERTGGSVSTLTIQRTQQEDSAVYLCASKDTEAFFGQGTRLTVV.

CDR3 residues: CASRNSIGTEEAFF. DNA for the CDR3: TGCGCCAGCAGGAACTCAATTGGGACAGAAGAAGCTTTCTTT. The chain is built from TRBV5-1 and TRBJ1-1, with 7 nucleotides matching TRBD1. The germline V gene encodes CDR1 SGHRS and CDR2 YFSETQ. J gave up 8 bases and V 5 bases, and 12 bases lay outside the gene matches. This CDR3 comprises 14 residues. Complete variable domain (other parts from reference TRBV5-1 and TRBJ1-1): KAGVTQTPRYLIKTRGQQVTLSCSPISGHRSVSWYQQTPGQGLQFLFEYFSETQRNKGNFPGRFSGRQFSNSRSEMNVSTLELGDSALYLCASRNSIGTEEAFFGQGTRLTVV.

The sample holds a few counts of this clone. The V gene is TRBV5-1, the J gene TRBJ1-5; TRBD1 aligns across 8 bases. V lost 4 bases and J lost 6; bases outside the gene matches: 6. Germline CDR1 SGHRS, CDR2 YFSETQ. This CDR3 comprises 14 residues. The CDR3 here is CASSLLGQGQPQHF. The CDR3 coding sequence is TGCGCCAGCAGCCTCCTTGGACAGGGTCAGCCCCAGCATTTT.

The chain is built from TRBV5-6 and TRBJ2-7; D is perhaps TRBD1 (6 bases). CDR3 length equals 13 residues. Germline CDR1 SGHDT, CDR2 YYEEEE. The V end was cut by 2 bases, the J end by 1 base, with 7 bases between. CDR3 coding DNA: TGTGCCAGCAGCTTACAGGGATCCTACGAGCAGTACTTC. It encodes CASSLQGSYEQYF.

The rearrangement joins TRBV29-1 to TRBJ2-1, with a tentative D call TRBD1 (6 bases). The ends were cut back, 5 bases at V and 0 bases at J, with 8 bases in the middle. CDR1 and CDR2 from the germline V gene are SQVTM and ANQGSEA. The CDR3 loop spans 13 amino acids. The DNA for the CDR3 is TGCAGCGTTCGACAGGTCTCCTACAATGAGCAGTTCTTC. Protein sequence: CSVRQVSYNEQFF.

Notes on this clone: The same CDR3 is also encoded by other DNA sequences in this sample. This chain joins TRBV9 and TRBJ2-5; no reliable D call. Germline V gene lookup returns CDR1 SGDLS and CDR2 YYNGEE. V lost 0 bases and J lost 3, with 6 bases in between. The CDR3 runs to 13 residues. CDR3 residues: CASSVGAEETQYF. The CDR3 bases are TGTGCCAGCAGCGTAGGGGCAGAAGAGACCCAGTACTTC.

This clone has more than one count but fewer than ten. The J gene is TRBJ1-2, the V gene TRBV18; TRBD1 matches at 9 bases. With 3 bases clipped from V and 0 bases from J, the junction kept 5 bases outside the gene matches. The CDR3 has 16 residues. CDR1 is KGHSH and CDR2 is LQKENI in the germline V gene. For the CDR3, the DNA is TGTGCCAGCTCACCGGGACAGGGACCCGCTAACTATGGCTACACCTTC. Its translation is CASSPGQGPANYGYTF.

The sample holds a few counts of this clone. The chain carries TRBV5-1 and TRBJ2-1, with D unclear. Trimming took 0 bases from V and 0 from J, leaving 10 bases between them. The CDR3 has 16 residues. Germline lookup yields CDR1 SGHRS and CDR2 YFSETQ. The CDR3: CASSLAAAVSYNEQFF. CDR3 nucleotide sequence: TGCGCCAGCAGCTTGGCGGCGGCGGTCTCCTACAATGAGCAGTTCTTC.

This clone was found a few times. V and J are TRBV7-9 and TRBJ2-5; 8 positions match TRBD1. After removal of 5 bases from V and 4 bases from J, the junction contained 6 bases not matched to a gene. Germline values: CDR1 SEHNR, CDR2 FQNEAQ (reference sequence). The CDR3 spans 14 residues. The CDR3 coding sequence is TGTGCCAGCAGCATACCAGGGGGCGGAGAGACCCAGTACTTC. It translates to CASSIPGGGETQYF.

This clone was picked up a small number of times. The chain joins TRBV4-3 to TRBJ2-3; tentative D call: TRBD2 (5 bases). This CDR3 comprises 16 residues. The germline V and J ends were trimmed by 2 bases and 1 base, with 13 bases remaining between them. Germline assignment: CDR1 LGHNA and CDR2 YSLEER. This CDR3 is CASSQYGDKGTDTQYF. Here the CDR3 DNA reads TGCGCCAGCAGCCAATACGGGGATAAGGGCACAGATACGCAGTATTTT.

This clone was counted only a few times. The sample carries other DNA sequences with the same CDR3. The chain joins TRBV5-1 to TRBJ1-5; D unclear. The CDR3 sequence is 15 residues long. The germline V gene has CDR1 SGHRS and CDR2 YFSETQ. The V end was cut by 1 base, the J end by 1 base, with 9 bases between. The CDR3 protein is CASSLSPGSNQPQHF. The CDR3 DNA reads as TGCGCCAGCAGCTTGTCCCCCGGAAGCAATCAGCCCCAGCATTTT.

The chain uses TRBV7-2 and TRBJ1-2, with TRBD1 as a possible D gene (6 bases). Per the germline V gene, CDR1 is SGHTA and CDR2 is FQGNSA. The CDR3 is 15 residues long. With 5 bases removed from V and 3 bases from J, the gap between germline ends came to 16 bases. The CDR3 DNA is TGTGCCAGCAGCCCCCCCCCAGGGGCTTACTATGGCTACACCTTC. Translated, it gives CASSPPPGAYYGYTF.

This clone was picked up a small number of times. A junction end diverges from the germline sequence, so it may reflect a read error. The chain joins TRBV2 to TRBJ2-7; TRBD2 matches 8 bases. CDR1 is SNHLY, CDR2 FYNNEI, per germline. CDR3 length: 15 amino acids. CDR3 nucleotide sequence: TGTGCCAGCACTGAAAGGAGCGGGGGTTTCAACGAGCAGTACTTC. Translation gives CASTERSGGFNEQYF.

V gene TRBV5-1 combines with J gene TRBJ2-4; 7 bases agree with TRBD2. The ends lost 2 bases at V and 7 bases at J; junction bases unmatched: 9. CDR1 and CDR2 from the germline V gene are SGHRS and YFSETQ. The CDR3 contains 15 residues. Here the CDR3 reads CASSLRTREYNIQYF. For the CDR3, the DNA is TGCGCCAGCAGCTTACGGACTAGAGAGTATAACATTCAGTACTTC.

The chain joins TRBV18 to TRBJ2-1, with 8 bases aligning to TRBD2. This CDR3 region has 13 residues. Germline loops: CDR1 KGHSH, CDR2 LQKENI. The V segment lost 6 bases and the J segment 10 bases; nucleotides outside the gene matches: 8. The CDR3 DNA is TGTGCCAGCTCGACAGCGGGGGTGGAAGAGCAGTTCTTC. Translated, it gives CASSTAGVEEQFF.

This clone has more than one count but fewer than ten. This chain uses TRBV29-1 with TRBJ2-5, with 7 bases identical to TRBD1. Germline CDR1 SQVTM, CDR2 ANQGSEA. The CDR3 is 16 amino acids. Unmatched junction bases numbered 20, after V lost 6 bases and J lost 7 bases. CDR3 loop: CSVTRSTGASRGTQYF. The CDR3 coding sequence is TGCAGCGTAACCCGATCTACAGGGGCTAGCCGTGGGACCCAGTACTTC.

This chain connects TRBV28 to TRBJ1-5; D is undetermined. Trimming took off 6 bases at V and 3 bases at J, with 9 bases between the two ends. There are 13 residues in the CDR3. The germline gives CDR1 MDHEN, CDR2 SYDVKM. This CDR3 reads CASRARSNQPQHF. CDR3 in DNA: TGTGCCAGCAGGGCAAGATCCAATCAGCCCCAGCATTTT.